The subject of this entry is one T cell receptor (beta chain). This clonotype showed up just a few times. There is no known antigen for this receptor. Base qualities are not recorded, but no much larger clone differs from it by a single base. Donors were roughly 40 systemically healthy Caucasian individuals from Russia aged roughly 6 to 90 years. About 9.6 milliliters of peripheral blood were collected from each donor into EDTA-treated Vacutainer tubes. Ficoll-Paque density-gradient centrifugation was used to isolate PBMCs, with at least 6.5 million per sample. Trizol reagent was used to extract total RNA from PBMCs, with at least 5.5 micrograms per sample. The percentages of naive CD45RAhigh/CD27high T cells were determined by flow cytometry on a PBMC aliquot from every donor. Receptors were amplified or captured by 5' RACE. The data were produced on an Illumina HiSeq 2500. A second about 7 to 12 cycle PCR used a sample-barcoded 5' primer and a J-beta primer mix. A unique molecular identifier was introduced onto each TCR beta cDNA molecule by a template-switch 5' adaptor carrying 12 random nucleotides. At least 2.5 million CDR3-containing paired-end reads were obtained from each sample. First-strand cDNA was synthesized from all RNA with the Mint cDNA synthesis kit, primed by a TRBC-specific oligonucleotide. Following uracil-DNA glycosylase treatment, all cDNA underwent a first 18-cycle PCR with the universal primers M1SS and BC2_uni_R. Turning to the authors' computational methods: Normalization of each sample was performed by random selection of 1 million high-quality reads, each carrying a distinct molecular identifier. Instead of being binned into consensus sequences, reads with shared molecular identifiers were discarded. MiTCR, run with a Q25 quality threshold and the strictest error-elimination algorithm, handled CDR3 identification, clonotype clustering and error correction. A nonparametric unseen species model using Euler transformation provided a lower-bound estimate of total TCR beta diversity. The public reads were reprocessed in TCRdb via fastp at Q25 and MiXCR, keeping in-frame beta chains. Merged by CDR3 protein, the rows form single entries marked with the most common genes and DNA. The V and J calls were not made by the authors but by TCRdb's processing. The sample table lists more than 750,000 distinct CDR3 sequences, approximately 32% of them with a count of one. The ten largest clones take up more than 8.5% of the sample.

This sample stems from a study of blood T cells in healthy people across ages (dated by TCRdb to between 2015 and 2017). In the study overall: In model experiments, roughly one uniquely barcoded TCR beta cDNA molecule per two T cells was captured by template switching. Four age groups were formed from the donors: young (average 16 years), middle-aged (less than 40), aged (62) and long-lived (around 82). For two donors (one aged 18 to 29 and one aged 80 or older), the study analyzed two additional independent replicas of 1 million unique cDNA reads from the same blood draw. The study measured age-related changes in TCR beta repertoire diversity using deep sequencing normalized with unique cDNA molecular identifiers.

The investigation overall reported the following: The long-lived group showed more naive CD4+ T cells, fewer expanded clones and increased TCR diversity than the aged group, suggesting age selection. As age increased, observed TCR beta diversity per million T cells dropped in a roughly linear way, and a significant reduction was already evident by age about 40. Estimates of total diversity based on one million sequenced T cells were regarded as lower bounds and as underestimates. The percentage of naive T cells measured by flow cytometry correlated strongly with observed TCR beta diversity. The CMV infection status of donors was not known, potentially confounding age-related changes in expanded clonotypes. Bulk unsorted PBMC profiling prevented conclusive comparison of naive and antigen-experienced compartments.

The CDR3 holds 14 amino acids from the cysteine to the phenylalanine. Just CDR3 DNA is preserved here, 42 bases in frame from base 1. Per the germline V gene (reference sequence), SEHNR is the CDR1 and FQNEAQ is the CDR2. V is shortened by 1 base, J by 3 bases, and the region joining them spans 9 bases. These same data were also listed under a study on T cells of mothers and their children. Drawing on the second study: Donors were nine systemically healthy Caucasian individuals: three mothers and their six children. cDNA synthesis used all of the extracted RNA, with 1.5 ug of RNA in each 15 ul reaction. In the second PCR, sample barcodes and 2-4 random nucleotides were introduced via the M1S primer. Each mother yielded over 9.5 million TCR beta CDR3 reads and each child 3 million to 3.5 million reads. In both related and unrelated pairs, thymic selection shapes the output of TCR recombination in a similar way, with inherited differences having only a minor effect. Normalized repertoire overlap was always slightly but never significantly higher in related than unrelated mother-child pairs. Persistent microchimeric T cell clones were not detected, at a sensitivity of about 99 clones per million clonotypes. In the study, deep NGS was used to compare the TCR beta repertoires of mothers and children, and features distinguishing related mother-child pairs from unrelated individuals were sought. On average, the children were approximately 11 +/- 4 years old, while the mothers were 40 +/- 4 years old. After adapter ligation was performed with NEBNext reagents, the libraries were sequenced on an Illumina HiSeq 2000 with 100+100 nt paired-end reads. To prevent cross-contamination, the mother and child libraries were prepared one month apart and sequenced in separate runs. For each donor, between 500,000 and 2,000,000 distinct TCR beta clonotypes were identified. Naive TCR beta clonotypes were estimated from low-frequency clonotypes matched to each donor's FACS-determined naive share, without sorting.

This chain joins TRBV7-9 to TRBJ1-2; no confident D gene assignment can be made. The sequencing input was blood. The origin of this receptor is a middle-aged woman in good health. The DNA sequence is as follows: TGTGCCAGCAGCTTAGACACATTATACTATGGCTACACCTTC. Its translation is CASSLDTLYYGYTF.